This TCR beta chain stems from a study of PD-L1 blockade in urothelial cancer. Overall study: Atezolizumab therapy began for patients at some point between 2013 and 2015, dosed at 1,200 mg intravenously every 3 weeks. Blood gave a median around 150,000 T cells. About 90% of the 29 patients comprised males who had bladder-origin urothelial cancer. At 6 weeks and at 3 weeks (second dose) after treatment start, blood was analyzed.

Profiling relied on immunoSEQ multiplex PCR, and the TCRdb table lists in-frame clones only, not all of them. This table has 80,000 to 100,000 clones, roughly 82% appearing once. Losses at the gene ends were 5 bases for V and 7 bases for J; bases not matched to a gene: 5. Per germline, CDR1 SGHRS and CDR2 YFSETQ. The CDR3 is 13 amino acids. V is TRBV5-1 and J is TRBJ1-1, with 10 bases identical to TRBD1. The TCR was taken from a man in his 70s with urothelial cancer. The starting material was PBMCs, obtained around atezolizumab (anti-PD-L1) treatment. The chain's CDR3 is CASSSGTGVEAFF. CDR3 nucleotide sequence: TGCGCCAGCAGTTCCGGGACAGGGGTTGAAGCTTTCTTT.